Detailed here is one TCR beta chain. Its antigen is not identified. Sequencing was performed with immunoSEQ multiplex PCR; in TCRdb, only in-frame clones are kept and a portion is missing. This table holds around 990,000 clones, 77% found once. The entry originates in a study of shared clonotypes between healthy human individuals. Findings of the study overall: Sequencing depth was a factor that was expected to affect clonotype sharing among donors.

The clonotype comes from a man aged 18-30 years in good health. Some clones in this sample may be carry-over from other donors' samples. Material: memory CD4+ T cells from PBMCs. Subset described: CD45RA-negative fraction.

CDR3 amino acids: CASTPERTTGEAFF. The CDR3 region has the DNA TGCGCCAGTACCCCTGAACGGACAACCGGTGAAGCTTTCTTT. The chain uses TRBV5-1 and TRBJ1-1, with D maybe TRBD1 (5 bases). Germline V lookup: CDR1 SGHRS, CDR2 YFSETQ. This CDR3 spans 14 amino acids. V lost 8 bases, J lost 7 bases, and 21 bases lay in between.